The 2 T cell receptor beta chains below come from one sample, sequenced in a study of cytomegalovirus exposure and HLA in healthy donors. The study ran its PCR with 60 Vbeta and 13 Jbeta primers. Measured with immunoSEQ multiplex PCR; TCRdb has only the in-frame clones, and not every one. The sample includes around 70,000 clones. The sample comprised PBMCs. These receptors were obtained from a female donor in good health and CMV-seropositive.

V gene TRBV5-6 combines with J gene TRBJ1-6; 7 bases map to TRBD1. CDR3 size: 18 residues. Germline V gene data show CDR1 as SGHDT and CDR2 as YYEEEE. After removal of 4 bases from V and 0 bases from J, the junction contained 10 bases not matched to a gene. CDR3 coding DNA: TGTGCCAGCAGCACCAACGGACAGGCCAGCTCCTATAATTCACCCCTCCACTTT. This gives the protein CASSTNGQASSYNSPLHF.

V is TRBV5-6 and J is TRBJ2-3, with D unresolved. The germline V and J ends were trimmed by 2 bases and 2 bases, with 6 bases remaining between them. The CDR3 is made up of 13 amino acids. Germline lookup yields CDR1 SGHDT and CDR2 YYEEEE. The CDR3 spells CASSFAVTDTQYF. The CDR3 coding sequence is TGTGCCAGCAGCTTTGCAGTCACAGATACGCAGTATTTT.